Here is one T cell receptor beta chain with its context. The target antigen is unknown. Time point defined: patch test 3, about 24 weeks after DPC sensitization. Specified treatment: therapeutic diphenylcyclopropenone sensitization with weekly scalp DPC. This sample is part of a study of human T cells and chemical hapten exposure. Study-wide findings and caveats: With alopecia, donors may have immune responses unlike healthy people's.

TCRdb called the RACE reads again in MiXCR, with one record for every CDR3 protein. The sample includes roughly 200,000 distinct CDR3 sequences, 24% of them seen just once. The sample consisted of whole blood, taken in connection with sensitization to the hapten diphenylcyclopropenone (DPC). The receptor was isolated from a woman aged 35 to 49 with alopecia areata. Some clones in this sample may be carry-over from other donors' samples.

The CDR3: CASSQGAVIAYEQYF. The CDR3 DNA reads TGCGCCAGCAGCCAAGGTGCAGTCATAGCCTACGAGCAGTACTTC. The genes are TRBV4-3 and TRBJ2-7; D is unclear. Germline CDR1 is LGHNA and CDR2 is YSLEER. CDR3 size: 15 residues. V was clipped by 1 base and J by 2 bases, with 12 bases between them.